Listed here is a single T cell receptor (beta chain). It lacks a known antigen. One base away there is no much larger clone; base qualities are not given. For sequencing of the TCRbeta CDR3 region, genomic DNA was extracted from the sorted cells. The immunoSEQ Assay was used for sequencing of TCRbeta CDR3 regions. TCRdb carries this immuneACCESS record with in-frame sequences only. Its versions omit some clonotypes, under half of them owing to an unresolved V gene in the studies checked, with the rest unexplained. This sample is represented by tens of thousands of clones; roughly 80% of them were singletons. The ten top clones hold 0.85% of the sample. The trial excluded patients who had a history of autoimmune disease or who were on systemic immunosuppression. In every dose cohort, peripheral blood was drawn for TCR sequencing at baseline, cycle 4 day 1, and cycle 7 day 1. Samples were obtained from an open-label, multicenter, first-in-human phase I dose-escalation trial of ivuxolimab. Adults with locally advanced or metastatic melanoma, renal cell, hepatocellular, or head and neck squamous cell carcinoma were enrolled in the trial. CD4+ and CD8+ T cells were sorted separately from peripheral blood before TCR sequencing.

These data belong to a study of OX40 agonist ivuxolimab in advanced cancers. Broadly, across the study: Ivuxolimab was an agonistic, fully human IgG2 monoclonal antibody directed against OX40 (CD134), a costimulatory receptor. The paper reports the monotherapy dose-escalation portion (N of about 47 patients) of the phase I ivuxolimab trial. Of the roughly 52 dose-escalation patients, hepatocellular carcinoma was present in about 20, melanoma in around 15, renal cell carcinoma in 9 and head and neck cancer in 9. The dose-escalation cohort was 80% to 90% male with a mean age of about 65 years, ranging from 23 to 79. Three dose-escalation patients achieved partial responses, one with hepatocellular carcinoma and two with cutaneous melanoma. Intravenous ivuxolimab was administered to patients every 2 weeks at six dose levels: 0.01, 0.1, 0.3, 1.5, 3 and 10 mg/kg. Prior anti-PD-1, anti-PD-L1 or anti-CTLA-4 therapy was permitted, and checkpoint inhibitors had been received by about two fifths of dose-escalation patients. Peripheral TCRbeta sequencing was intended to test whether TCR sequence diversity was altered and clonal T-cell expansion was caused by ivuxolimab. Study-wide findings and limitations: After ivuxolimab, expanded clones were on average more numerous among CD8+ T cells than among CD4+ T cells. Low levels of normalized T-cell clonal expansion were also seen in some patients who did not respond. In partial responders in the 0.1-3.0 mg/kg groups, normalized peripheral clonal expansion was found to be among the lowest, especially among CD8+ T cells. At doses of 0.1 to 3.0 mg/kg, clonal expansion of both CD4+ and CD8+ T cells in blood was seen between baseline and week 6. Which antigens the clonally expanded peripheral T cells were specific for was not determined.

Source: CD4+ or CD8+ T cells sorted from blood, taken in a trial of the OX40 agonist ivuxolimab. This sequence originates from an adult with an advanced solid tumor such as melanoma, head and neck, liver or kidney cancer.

The CDR3 amino acid sequence is: CASSLGGKNIQYF. The base sequence is TGTGCCAGCAGCTTGGGGGGCAAAAACATTCAGTACTTC. The rearranged segments are TRBV7-6 and TRBJ2-4; a tentative D match to TRBD2 spans 6 bases. Cut back by 3 bases and 3 bases, the V and J ends lie 6 bases apart. The cysteine opens and the phenylalanine closes a CDR3 of 13 amino acids. Just the 39-base CDR3 DNA is kept, in frame starting at base 1. CDR1 and CDR2, looked up from the germline V gene, are SGHVS and FNYEAQ.